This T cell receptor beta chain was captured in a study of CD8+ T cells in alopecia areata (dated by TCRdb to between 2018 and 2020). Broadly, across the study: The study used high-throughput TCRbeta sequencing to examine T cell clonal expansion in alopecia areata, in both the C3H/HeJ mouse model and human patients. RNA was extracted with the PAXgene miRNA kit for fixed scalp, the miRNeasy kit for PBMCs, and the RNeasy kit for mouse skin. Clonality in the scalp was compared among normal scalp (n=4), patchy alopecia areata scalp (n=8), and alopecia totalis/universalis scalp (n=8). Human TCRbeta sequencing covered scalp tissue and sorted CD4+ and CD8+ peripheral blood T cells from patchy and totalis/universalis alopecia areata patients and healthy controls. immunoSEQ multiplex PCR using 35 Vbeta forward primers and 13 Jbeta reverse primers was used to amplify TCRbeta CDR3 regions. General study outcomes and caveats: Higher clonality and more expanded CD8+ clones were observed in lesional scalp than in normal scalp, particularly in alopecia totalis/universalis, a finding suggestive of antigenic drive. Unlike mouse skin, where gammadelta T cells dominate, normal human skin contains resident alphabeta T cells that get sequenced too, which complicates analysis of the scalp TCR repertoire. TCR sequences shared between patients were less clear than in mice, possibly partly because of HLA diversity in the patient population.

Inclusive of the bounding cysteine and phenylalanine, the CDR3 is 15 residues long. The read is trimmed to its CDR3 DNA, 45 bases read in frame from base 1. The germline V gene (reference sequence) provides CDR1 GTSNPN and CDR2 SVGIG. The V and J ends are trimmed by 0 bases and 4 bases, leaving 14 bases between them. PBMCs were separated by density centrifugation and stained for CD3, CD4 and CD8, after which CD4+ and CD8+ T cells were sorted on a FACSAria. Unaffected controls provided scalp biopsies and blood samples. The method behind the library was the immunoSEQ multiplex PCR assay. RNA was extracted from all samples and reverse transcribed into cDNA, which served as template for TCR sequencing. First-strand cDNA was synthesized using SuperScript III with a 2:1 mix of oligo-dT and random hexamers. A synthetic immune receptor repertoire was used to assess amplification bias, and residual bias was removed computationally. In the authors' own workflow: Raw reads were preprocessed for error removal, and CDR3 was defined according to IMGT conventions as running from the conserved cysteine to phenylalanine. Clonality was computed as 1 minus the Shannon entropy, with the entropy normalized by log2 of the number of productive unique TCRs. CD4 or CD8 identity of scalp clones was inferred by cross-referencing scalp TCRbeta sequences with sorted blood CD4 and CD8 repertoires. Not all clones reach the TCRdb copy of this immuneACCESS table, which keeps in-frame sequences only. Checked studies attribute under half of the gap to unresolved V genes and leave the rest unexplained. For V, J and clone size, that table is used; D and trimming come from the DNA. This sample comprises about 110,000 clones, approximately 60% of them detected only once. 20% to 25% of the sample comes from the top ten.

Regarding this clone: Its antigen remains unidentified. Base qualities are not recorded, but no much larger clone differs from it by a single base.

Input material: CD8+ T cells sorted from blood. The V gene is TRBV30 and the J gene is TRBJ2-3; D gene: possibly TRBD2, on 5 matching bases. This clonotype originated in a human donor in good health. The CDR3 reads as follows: CAWSVGAAAPDTQYF. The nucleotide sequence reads TGTGCCTGGAGTGTAGGAGCGGCTGCCCCAGATACGCAGTATTTT.